This record covers a single T cell receptor beta chain. Clones were sequenced by immunoSEQ multiplex PCR, and TCRdb holds only the in-frame ones, with some missing. This table holds tens of thousands of clones, 75% to 90% found once. Germline V gene sequence: CDR1 KGHSH, CDR2 LQKENI. The CDR3 runs 14 residues. With V trimmed by 5 bases and J by 10 bases, 6 bases remained unmatched. These data are taken from a study of blood T cell repertoires in COVID-19. Source material: peripheral blood. The sequence was collected from a man aged 65-85 years with active or convalescent COVID-19. The chain recombines TRBV18 with TRBJ1-6; 9 bases align to TRBD1. The CDR3 here is CASSARDRESPLHF. The CDR3 nucleotides are TGTGCCAGCTCAGCCCGGGACAGGGAATCACCCCTCCACTTT.